The source of this TCR beta chain is a study of vaccination and CD4 T cells after COVID-19. Study as a whole: SARS-CoV-2 positivity in convalescent patients was established by nasal swab PCR; some 10 had mild and one severe disease.

This CDR3 is built from 15 residues. From germline, CDR1 is SNHLY and CDR2 FYNNEI. V shed 3 bases and J shed 6 bases, with 12 bases lying between them. Oncomine TCR Beta short-read sequencing was applied to DNA from cultured CD4+ T cells. Scientists extracted genomic DNA from CD4+ T cells grown in culture. In TCRdb, the PCR reads were re-called with MiXCR into one record per CDR3 protein. The data contain around 3,500 distinct CDR3 sequences, approximately 31% of them seen just once; the ten biggest clones take up about 29%. The sample's treatment: 10-day PBMC culture with coronavirus spike peptide pools or control peptides (ViraFEST assay). As for this clonotype: The antigen remains undetermined.

Sequencing was done on a sample of CD4+ T cells from blood, cultured in vitro. The chain combines TRBV2 with TRBJ1-6; the D is unclear. The sequence came from a human donor who had recovered from COVID-19. The CDR3 DNA follows: TGTGCCAGCAGTGACTCGGGCCTACCTAATTCACCCCTCCACTTT. Amino acid sequence: CASSDSGLPNSPLHF.